This TCR beta chain was retrieved from a study of CD8 T cells in Susac syndrome. The authors sequenced TCR beta from blood CD8+ and CD4+ T cells. Bulk CD8+ and CD4+ cells came from magnetic negative isolation; CD8+ TEMRA by FACS. cDNA came from about 0.46 to 1 ug RNA primed by random hexamers. The amplification used immunoSEQ multiplex PCR on TCR beta CDR3; it spanned 54 Vbeta and 13 Jbeta. In TCRdb, the immunoSEQ multiplex PCR reads were re-called with MiXCR into one record per CDR3 protein. The sample lists fewer than 200,000 distinct CDR3 sequences, about 95% occurring once. CDR1 is DFQATT and CDR2 is SNEGSKA in the germline V gene (reference sequence). This CDR3 contains 17 residues. The trim removed 2 bases at V and 2 bases at J, leaving 11 bases unmatched.

This chain uses TRBV20-1 with TRBJ2-1; 8 positions agree with TRBD1. What was sequenced was CD4+ T cells from PBMCs. This TCR derives from a human donor in good health. CDR3 sequence reads: CSARFRDRKRPYNEQFF. The CDR3 DNA follows: TGCAGTGCTAGATTCCGGGACAGGAAGAGACCCTACAATGAGCAGTTCTTC.